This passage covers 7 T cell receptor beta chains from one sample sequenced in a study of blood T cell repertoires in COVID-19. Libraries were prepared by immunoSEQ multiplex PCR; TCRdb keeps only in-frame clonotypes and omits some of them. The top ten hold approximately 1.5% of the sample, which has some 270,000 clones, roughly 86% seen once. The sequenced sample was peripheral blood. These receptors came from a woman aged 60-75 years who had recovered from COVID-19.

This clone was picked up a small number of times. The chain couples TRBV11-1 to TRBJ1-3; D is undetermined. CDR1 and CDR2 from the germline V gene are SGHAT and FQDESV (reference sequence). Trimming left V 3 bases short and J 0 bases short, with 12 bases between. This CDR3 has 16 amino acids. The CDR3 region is CASSFALVSSGNTIYF. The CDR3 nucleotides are TGTGCCAGCAGCTTCGCCCTGGTGAGCTCTGGAAACACCATATATTTT.

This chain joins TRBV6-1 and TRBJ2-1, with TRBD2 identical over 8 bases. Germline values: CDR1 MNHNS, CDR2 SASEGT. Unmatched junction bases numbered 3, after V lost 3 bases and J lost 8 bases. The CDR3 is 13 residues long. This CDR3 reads CASSERGADEQFF. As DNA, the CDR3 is TGTGCCAGCAGTGAGCGGGGGGCCGATGAGCAGTTCTTC.

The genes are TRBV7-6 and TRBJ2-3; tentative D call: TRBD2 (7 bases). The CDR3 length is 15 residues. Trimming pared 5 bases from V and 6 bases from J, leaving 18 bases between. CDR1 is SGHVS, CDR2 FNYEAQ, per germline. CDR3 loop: CASSTRGGGVDTQYF. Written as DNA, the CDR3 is TGTGCCAGCAGCACTAGGGGGGGCGGTGTGGATACGCAGTATTTT. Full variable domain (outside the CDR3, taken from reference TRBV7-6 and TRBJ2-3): GAGVSQSPRYKVTKRGQDVALRCDPISGHVSLYWYRQALGQGPEFLTYFNYEAQQDKSGLPNDRFSAERPEGSISTLTIQRTEQRDSAMYRCASSTRGGGVDTQYFGPGTRLTVL.

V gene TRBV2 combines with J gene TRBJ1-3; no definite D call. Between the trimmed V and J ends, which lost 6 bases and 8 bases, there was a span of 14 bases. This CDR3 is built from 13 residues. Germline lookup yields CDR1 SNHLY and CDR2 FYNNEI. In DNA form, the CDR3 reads TGTGCCAGCAGCGTTATGTGGCGGGACACCATATATTTT. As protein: CASSVMWRDTIYF.

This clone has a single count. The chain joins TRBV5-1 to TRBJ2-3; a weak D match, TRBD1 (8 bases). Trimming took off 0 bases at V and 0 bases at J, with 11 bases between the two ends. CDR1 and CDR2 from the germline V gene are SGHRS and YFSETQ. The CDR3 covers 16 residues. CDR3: CASSLVQGGSTDTQYF. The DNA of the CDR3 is TGCGCCAGCAGCTTGGTACAGGGGGGGAGCACAGATACGCAGTATTTT.

The CDR3 reads CASSLVTGGKDYGYTF. The DNA for the CDR3 is TGTGCCAGCAGCTTGGTCACAGGGGGCAAGGACTATGGCTACACCTTC. V is TRBV5-8 and J is TRBJ1-2; 9 positions agree with TRBD1. The junction had 6 bases not matched to a gene; V was cut back by 0 bases and J by 3 bases. The CDR3 totals 16 residues. Per the germline V gene, CDR1 is SGHTS and CDR2 is YDEGEE.

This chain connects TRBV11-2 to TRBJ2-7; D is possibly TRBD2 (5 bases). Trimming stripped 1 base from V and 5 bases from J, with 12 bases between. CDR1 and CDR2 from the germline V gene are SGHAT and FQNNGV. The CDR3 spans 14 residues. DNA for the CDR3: TGTGCCAGCAGCTTAGGTTCGTCCGGGGACGAGCAGTACTTC. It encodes CASSLGSSGDEQYF.